This T cell receptor (delta chain) originates from a study of delta chains in infants with herpesvirus infections. PBMC RNA was reverse transcribed using gamma-chain- and delta-chain-specific primers. TCRdb reprocessed the RT-PCR reads through CATT. This sample has some 220 delta-chain clones, with around 12% found just once. Study findings and constraints: Later infection age appeared linked to lower public-clonotype frequency among Vdelta1 cells.

By share, this clone ranks as large. The antigen is not known. V shed 3 bases, J shed 7 bases, and the junction held 7 bases outside the gene matches. The CDR3 extends over 14 amino acids. The germline V gene has CDR1 GEAIGNYY and CDR2 EKD. Sequenced material: peripheral blood, taken at time point 2 of longitudinal follow-up. The rearrangement uses TRDV2 and TRDJ1; 10 bases fit TRDD3. The clonotype was recovered from a human donor who was a Ugandan infant, either HIV-exposed or HIV-unexposed (not recorded which). CDR3 in DNA: TGTGCCTGTGACGTACTGGGGGATGAGGGTAAACTCATCTTT. It is translated as CACDVLGDEGKLIF.